One sample yielded the 26 T cell receptor beta chains listed below, sequenced in a study of T cell clones after liver transplantation. Generated by immunoSEQ multiplex PCR, the TCRdb table keeps only in-frame clones and is missing some. The sample lists over 60,000 clones, about four fifths occurring once. The sequenced sample was CD4+ T cells from blood, obtained before liver transplant. The receptors were sampled from a human donor who received a liver transplant.

The CDR3 loop reads CASSHLGLAGTNEQFF. The CDR3 DNA reads as TGTGCCAGCAGCCATTTGGGACTAGCGGGAACCAATGAGCAGTTCTTC. The chain joins TRBV14 to TRBJ2-1, with TRBD2 matching over 13 bases. CDR3 length: 16 amino acids. The V gene's germline CDR1 is SGHDN and CDR2 FVKESK. V dropped 3 bases and J dropped 6; count of bases not matched to a gene: 5.

The chain combines TRBV5-4 with TRBJ1-4; D remains ambiguous. V dropped 4 bases and J dropped 3 bases, with 13 bases sitting between them. This CDR3 has 15 amino acids. Germline assignment: CDR1 SGHNT and CDR2 YYREEE (reference sequence). The CDR3 nucleotides read TGTGCCAGCAGCCTCACTGGACGGTCTAATGAAAAACTGTTTTTT. Amino acid sequence: CASSLTGRSNEKLFF.

This clone occurred a few times. The chain recombines TRBV7-6 with TRBJ1-2, with 7 bases matching TRBD1. From germline, CDR1 is SGHVS and CDR2 FNYEAQ. The CDR3 loop spans 14 amino acids. J was trimmed by 4 bases and V by 5 bases; bases with no gene match: 7. CDR3: CASSPGTEPYGYTF. The CDR3 DNA sequence: TGTGCCAGCAGCCCCGGGACAGAGCCCTATGGCTACACCTTC.

This clone was seen only once. The rearrangement uses TRBV28 and TRBJ2-7; D is possibly TRBD1 or TRBD2 (5 bases each). CDR3 length equals 14 residues. The germline V and J ends were trimmed by 6 bases and 2 bases, with 14 bases remaining between them. Germline CDR1 and CDR2: MDHEN and SYDVKM. This chain's CDR3 is CASSYEGITYEQYF. The CDR3 DNA follows: TGTGCCAGCAGCTATGAGGGGATTACCTACGAGCAGTACTTC.

The V and J genes are TRBV28 and TRBJ2-1, with 10 nucleotides matching TRBD2. V gave up 2 bases and J gave up 1 base; unmatched junction bases: 20. Germline-derived CDR1 and CDR2 are MDHEN and SYDVKM. This CDR3 comprises 22 residues. CDR3 DNA: TGTGCCAGCAGTTTAATGAGGCTAGCGGGAGTTTTCCCCTTAGCGTCCTACAATGAGCAGTTCTTC. Translating gives CASSLMRLAGVFPLASYNEQFF.

The chain joins TRBV9 to TRBJ2-7; possibly TRBD2 for D (6 bases). V was cut by 3 bases and J by 0 bases, with 13 bases left in between. Germline CDR1 SGDLS, CDR2 YYNGEE. The CDR3 totals 15 residues. The CDR3 sequence: CASSARDYTSYEQYF. Here the CDR3 DNA reads TGTGCCAGCAGCGCGCGGGATTACACCTCCTACGAGCAGTACTTC.

The chain combines TRBV5-4 with TRBJ1-2; 8 bases match TRBD1. Germline V CDR1 and CDR2: SGHNT, YYREEE (reference sequence). The CDR3 length is 13 residues. Trimming at V came to 4 bases and at J to 6 bases, leaving 5 bases not matched to a gene. CDR3 loop: CASSHDRGHGYTF. CDR3 in DNA: TGTGCCAGCAGCCACGACAGGGGCCATGGCTACACCTTC.

J is TRBJ1-1 and V is TRBV2; weak D call: TRBD1 (5 bases). Germline CDR1 is SNHLY and CDR2 is FYNNEI. Trimming shortened V by 5 bases and J by 5 bases, and 12 bases separated the two germline ends. The CDR3 loop spans 13 amino acids. The CDR3 DNA reads TGTGCCAGCAGTACCTCCGCAGGGACTGAAGCTTTCTTT. This sequence encodes CASSTSAGTEAFF.

The gene calls are TRBV4-1 and TRBJ2-7, with D possibly matching TRBD1 (6 bases). Per germline, CDR1 MGHRA and CDR2 YSYEKL. Trimming cost V 2 bases and J 2 bases, with 16 bases left between them. CDR3 length: 16 amino acids. CDR3 nucleotides: TGCGCCAGCAGCCAAATCAGGGGAATTAGGGCCTACGAGCAGTACTTC. Its translation: CASSQIRGIRAYEQYF.

V usage is TRBV7-9 and J usage is TRBJ2-3; 10 bases line up with TRBD2. The germline V gene has CDR1 SEHNR and CDR2 FQNEAQ (reference sequence). The CDR3 consists of 15 residues. Trimming removed 0 bases from V and 6 bases from J; junction bases left unmatched: 3. The CDR3, as DNA: TGTGCCAGCAGCTTAGCAAGCGGGAGGGTGGATACGCAGTATTTT. Translation gives CASSLASGRVDTQYF.

Details on this clone: One end of the junction is discordant with germline, which a read error may explain. J is TRBJ1-3 and V is TRBV7-9; D not resolved. The V gene's germline CDR1 is SEHNR and CDR2 FQNEAQ (reference sequence). The CDR3 totals 16 residues. CDR3 in amino acids: CASSLATPIGGTTIYF. The CDR3 nucleotides are TGTGCCAGCAGCTTAGCGACCCCCATTGGTGGAACCACCATATATTTT.

The V and J genes are TRBV12-5 and TRBJ2-2; 11 bases are shared with TRBD2. This CDR3 is 20 amino acids long. Unmatched junction bases numbered 13, after V lost 0 bases and J lost 4 bases. Germline lookup yields CDR1 LGHNT and CDR2 FRNRAP. The CDR3 loop reads CASGLVWPGTSGPPTGELFF. As DNA, the CDR3 is TGTGCTAGTGGTTTGGTGTGGCCCGGGACTAGCGGACCGCCCACCGGGGAGCTGTTTTTT.

CDR3 nucleotide sequence: TGCAGCGTACTGGACAGGCGATCCTACAATGAGCAGTTCTTC. Amino acids: CSVLDRRSYNEQFF. The chain links TRBV29-1 to TRBJ2-1, with TRBD1 matching over 7 bases. Germline V gives CDR1 SQVTM, CDR2 ANQGSEA. The trim removed 6 bases at V and 1 base at J, leaving 6 bases unmatched. This CDR3 is 14 amino acids long.

This rearrangement joins TRBV28 to TRBJ1-5; no firm D call. Per germline, CDR1 MDHEN and CDR2 SYDVKM. The CDR3 consists of 13 residues. V lost 5 bases and J 4 bases, leaving 9 bases between the germline ends. This CDR3 reads CASSPRYNQPQHF. The CDR3 DNA follows: TGTGCCAGCAGTCCCCGATATAATCAGCCCCAGCATTTT.

This clone was picked up one time. CDR3 DNA: TGTGCCAGCAGCGCGACAGGGGTAGAGACCCAGTACTTC. As protein: CASSATGVETQYF. This chain joins TRBV5-4 and TRBJ2-5; the match to TRBD1 covers 8 bases. There are 13 residues in the CDR3. The germline gives CDR1 SGHNT, CDR2 YYREEE (reference sequence). Trimming took 4 bases from V and 4 from J; bases not matched to a gene: 3.

The chain combines TRBV5-1 with TRBJ1-5, with 7 bases aligning to TRBD1. Germline CDR1 and CDR2: SGHRS and YFSETQ. This CDR3 has 15 residues. Trimming at V came to 2 bases and at J to 6 bases, leaving 8 bases not matched to a gene. This chain's CDR3 is CASSLSDRVSQPQHF. CDR3 coding DNA: TGCGCCAGCAGCTTAAGTGACAGGGTCAGTCAGCCCCAGCATTTT. The full variable domain, completed using reference TRBV5-1 and TRBJ1-5, is KAGVTQTPRYLIKTRGQQVTLSCSPISGHRSVSWYQQTPGQGLQFLFEYFSETQRNKGNFPGRFSGRQFSNSRSEMNVSTLELGDSALYLCASSLSDRVSQPQHFGDGTRLSIL.

The chain combines TRBV5-6 with TRBJ1-1; tentative D call: TRBD1 (6 bases). V lost 1 base, J lost 5 bases, and 12 bases lay in between. The germline V gene encodes CDR1 SGHDT and CDR2 YYEEEE. This CDR3 spans 14 amino acids. The CDR3 region is CASSLRAGATEAFF. The DNA for the CDR3 is TGTGCCAGCAGCTTGAGGGCAGGGGCGACTGAAGCTTTCTTT.

The J gene is TRBJ2-5, the V gene TRBV28; 8 nucleotides match TRBD2. Germline assignment: CDR1 MDHEN and CDR2 SYDVKM. The CDR3 runs 14 residues. Trimming at V came to 5 bases and at J to 4 bases, leaving 6 bases not matched to a gene. Here the CDR3 DNA reads TGTGCCAGCAGTCCCGGGGGGGGGTTAGAGACCCAGTACTTC. Its translation: CASSPGGGLETQYF.

This chain joins TRBV28 and TRBJ1-5; D uncertain. CDR1 is MDHEN, CDR2 SYDVKM, per germline. Trimming left V 8 bases short and J 7 bases short, with 15 bases between. The CDR3 is made up of 13 amino acids. The chain's CDR3 is CASSPDSYQPQHF. In DNA form, the CDR3 reads TGTGCCAGCTCCCCCGATAGTTACCAGCCCCAGCATTTT.

This clone was recorded a few times. This chain links TRBV19 with TRBJ1-5; weak D call: TRBD1 (6 bases). The V and J ends lost 10 bases and 4 bases respectively, with 23 bases between them. This CDR3 contains 16 residues. From germline, CDR1 is LNHDA and CDR2 SQIVND (reference sequence). CDR3 DNA sequence: TGTGCCACCCGCATAGGGGGAGAGGGGAAGAATCAGCCCCAGCATTTT. Translated, it gives CATRIGGEGKNQPQHF.

This clone was observed a few times. V gene TRBV7-2 combines with J gene TRBJ2-3; no reliable D call. This CDR3 contains 12 residues. Germline V gene sequence: CDR1 SGHTA, CDR2 FQGNSA. The germline V and J ends were trimmed by 6 bases and 0 bases, with 4 bases remaining between them. The DNA of the CDR3 is TGTGCCAGCAGTCTTAGCACAGATACGCAGTATTTT. Translating gives CASSLSTDTQYF.

V and J are TRBV5-4 and TRBJ1-2; D remains ambiguous. Deletions cut 2 bases from V and 5 bases from J, with 7 bases between. There are 12 residues in the CDR3. Germline V gene sequence: CDR1 SGHNT, CDR2 YYREEE (reference sequence). CDR3 sequence: CASSFRGYGYTF. The CDR3 nucleotides are TGTGCCAGCAGCTTCCGGGGATATGGCTACACCTTC. The full variable domain, its missing parts supplied by reference TRBV5-4 and TRBJ1-2, is ETGVTQSPTHLIKTRGQQVTLRCSSQSGHNTVSWYQQALGQGPQFIFQYYREEENGRGNFPPRFSGLQFPNYSSELNVNALELDDSALYLCASSFRGYGYTFGSGTRLTVV.

CDR3 region: CASSSPARDPNYGYTF. CDR3 DNA sequence: TGTGCCAGCAGTTCTCCTGCCAGGGACCCTAACTATGGCTACACCTTC. This chain joins TRBV28 and TRBJ1-2, with TRBD1 as a possible D gene (5 bases). Trimming stripped 4 bases from V and 0 bases from J, with 15 bases between. Germline loops: CDR1 MDHEN, CDR2 SYDVKM. The CDR3 is made up of 16 amino acids.

J is TRBJ2-7 and V is TRBV11-2, with a possible D match to TRBD1 (6 bases). This CDR3 contains 16 residues. With 1 base removed from V and 4 bases from J, the gap between germline ends came to 17 bases. Germline lookup yields CDR1 SGHAT and CDR2 FQNNGV. CDR3 in DNA: TGTGCCAGCAGCTTAGCCTTTAGGGGGAAAGGTTACGAGCAGTACTTC. Translating gives CASSLAFRGKGYEQYF.

This clone was found once. The chain links TRBV6-1 to TRBJ2-2; 8 nucleotides align to TRBD1. The length of the CDR3 is 14 residues. Germline V CDR1 and CDR2: MNHNS, SASEGT. After removal of 5 bases from V and 3 bases from J, the junction contained 2 bases not matched to a gene. DNA of the CDR3: TGTGCCAGCAGTCCACAGGGGGACACCGGGGAGCTGTTTTTT. Its protein is CASSPQGDTGELFF.

The CDR3 nucleotides are TGTGCCAGCAGCTTAGCGGGGACAGGGGGCCGTAGCAATCAGCCCCAGCATTTT. Its protein product is CASSLAGTGGRSNQPQHF. This sequence joins TRBV7-9 and TRBJ1-5; 12 positions match TRBD1. The trim removed 0 bases at V and 0 bases at J, leaving 3 bases unmatched. The CDR3 totals 18 residues. CDR1 is SEHNR and CDR2 is FQNEAQ in the germline V gene (reference sequence). Variable domain in full (rest from reference TRBV7-9 and TRBJ1-5): DTGVSQNPRHKITKRGQNVTFRCDPISEHNRLYWYRQTLGQGPEFLTYFQNEAQLEKSRLLSDRFSAERPKGSFSTLEIQRTEQGDSAMYLCASSLAGTGGRSNQPQHFGDGTRLSIL.